The entry below describes one TCR beta chain. This record belongs to a study of blood T cell repertoires in COVID-19. This table comes from immunoSEQ multiplex PCR, and its TCRdb copy is limited to in-frame clones, with some not included. The sample holds a few hundred thousand clones, over 75% seen once. Trimming removed 0 bases at V and 4 bases at J, with 7 bases between. This CDR3 is 13 amino acids long. Germline-derived CDR1 and CDR2 are SGHRS and YFSETQ. The genes are TRBV5-1 and TRBJ2-5, with unresolved D. The sample was peripheral blood. The clonotype was recovered from a woman in her 50s with acute or convalescent COVID-19. The DNA for the CDR3 is TGCGCCAGCAGCTTGGCCGTGCGAGAGACCCAGTACTTC. This codes for CASSLAVRETQYF.